This T cell receptor beta chain was retrieved from a study of blood T cells in healthy people across ages. This CDR3 contains 14 residues. The V and J ends lost 0 bases and 4 bases respectively, with 7 bases between them. Germline CDR1 and CDR2: SGHKS and YYEKEE (reference sequence). Every donor provided 7.5 to 10 milliliters of peripheral blood. Together with a sample-barcoded 5' primer, a J-beta primer mix was included in a second PCR lasting roughly 6 to 12 cycles. TCRdb re-derived calls from the 5' RACE reads in MiXCR, one entry per CDR3 protein. The sample records about 780,000 distinct CDR3 sequences, less than 60% being singletons.

The chain carries TRBV5-5 and TRBJ2-2; D gene uncertain. The receptor was isolated from an older man in good health. Sequencing was carried out using blood. The CDR3, as DNA: TGTGCCAGCAGCTTGGGGCCCCTCACCGGGGAGCTGTTTTTT. This sequence encodes CASSLGPLTGELFF.